This is a list of T cell receptor beta chains from one sample in a study of Graves' ophthalmopathy and Graves' hyperthyroidism. TCRdb reanalysed the multiplex PCR reads using MiXCR and keeps one entry per CDR3 protein. The sample has over a million distinct CDR3 sequences; less than 45% are singletons. Material: peripheral blood or thyroid tissue (not recorded which). These receptors all stem from an adult man with Graves' hyperthyroidism. The conserved cysteine and the conserved F or W are not part of the CDR3 here.

j_call v_call cdr3_aa
TRBJ1-2 TRBV10-2 ASKDPGQDGYT
TRBJ2-2 TRBV11-3 ASSPTGEGVTGELF
TRBJ2-7 TRBV20-1 SARSYSGSVEQY
TRBJ1-1 TRBV7-2 ASSLPLTGAEAF
TRBJ2-2 TRBV6-5 ATSRRRLAGELF
TRBJ2-2 TRBV10-3 AISDTGELF
TRBJ1-2 TRBV7-2 ASSGKSFGYT
TRBJ2-7 TRBV5-5 ASSVGTETYEQY
TRBJ2-2 TRBV24-1 ATSAGGRGTGELF
TRBJ2-7 TRBV28 ASGLRREQY
TRBJ2-5 TRBV4-1 ASSQDSTGDYQETQY
TRBJ1-1 TRBV4-1 ASSRHAGNTEAF
TRBJ2-5 TRBV5-8 ASSLERGRQETQY
TRBJ2-5 TRBV7-6 ASSFSSGRAGLETQY
TRBJ1-2 TRBV15 ATSRDAPRDRDIDYGYT
TRBJ1-6 TRBV20-1 SAGQTGNVGSPLH
TRBJ1-1 TRBV29-1 SVRGGPEAF
TRBJ1-4 TRBV20-1 SATHLQGVV
TRBJ2-5 TRBV7-9 ASSQDPASGMETQY
TRBJ2-5 TRBV20-1 SPGLAGDGY
TRBJ1-5 TRBV24-1 ATSDGGHQPQH
TRBJ1-2 TRBV9 ASSGGSRGDT
TRBJ2-7 TRBV25-1 ASSGGTGPYEQY
TRBJ2-5 TRBV7-2 ASTSKETQY
TRBJ1-1 TRBV7-9 ASSLRGDTEAF
TRBJ1-5 TRBV29-1 SVELGQVNQPQH
TRBJ2-5 TRBV19 ASSIGRQY
TRBJ1-3 TRBV29-1 SVDRGLGTGNTIY
TRBJ2-5 TRBV7-7 ASSLVGTSEEGTQY
TRBJ1-1 TRBV20-1 SARDRQGPTNTEAF
TRBJ1-2 TRBV29-1 SVGSEDRAGGYT
TRBJ1-5 TRBV20-1 SAKGQGDYQPQH
TRBJ2-5 TRBV7-2 ASSSRGTGQETQY
TRBJ1-1 TRBV10-3 ASSSRGPVSEAF
TRBJ2-5 TRBV20-1 SAHTRRRGTAGTQY
TRBJ2-7 TRBV7-9 ASSEKFKGRREQY
TRBJ2-5 TRBV12-3/TRBV12-4 ASSLTLERLETQY
TRBJ2-2 TRBV2 ASSESSAGELF
TRBJ2-7 TRBV15 ATRFGGASYEQY
TRBJ2-7 TRBV19 ASSTKTSGGPSYEQY